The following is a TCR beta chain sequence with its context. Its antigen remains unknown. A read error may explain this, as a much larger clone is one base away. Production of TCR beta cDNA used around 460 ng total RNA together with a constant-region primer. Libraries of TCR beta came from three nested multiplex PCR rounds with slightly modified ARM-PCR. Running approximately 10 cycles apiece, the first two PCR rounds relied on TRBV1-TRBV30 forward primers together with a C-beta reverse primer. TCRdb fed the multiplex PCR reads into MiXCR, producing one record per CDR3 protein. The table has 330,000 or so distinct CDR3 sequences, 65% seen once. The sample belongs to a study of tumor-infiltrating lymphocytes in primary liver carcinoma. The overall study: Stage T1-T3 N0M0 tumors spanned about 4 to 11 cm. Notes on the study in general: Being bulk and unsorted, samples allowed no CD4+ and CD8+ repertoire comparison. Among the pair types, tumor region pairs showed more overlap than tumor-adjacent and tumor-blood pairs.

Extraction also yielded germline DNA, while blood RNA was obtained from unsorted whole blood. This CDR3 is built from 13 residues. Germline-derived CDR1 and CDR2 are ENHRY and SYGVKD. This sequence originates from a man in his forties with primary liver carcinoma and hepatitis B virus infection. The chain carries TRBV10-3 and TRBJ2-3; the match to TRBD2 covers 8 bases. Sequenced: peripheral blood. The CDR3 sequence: CVTTGGVGDTQYF. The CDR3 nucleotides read TGTGTCACGACGGGAGGGGTTGGAGATACGCAGTATTTT.